The TCR beta chain under discussion was sequenced for a study of human T cells and chemical hapten exposure. Across the whole study: Across the whole study, which lasted roughly 24 weeks, patients were given diphenylcyclopropenone on the scalp once a week. Read at 6 days, the patch tests placed 0.01% DPC on the upper back. Study-wide results and caveats: Significantly more large CDR3 similarity clusters were formed by expanded TCRs than by controls.

Notes on this clonotype: The antigen is unknown.

Time point here: patch test 2, 6 weeks after DPC sensitization. The sample's treatment: therapeutic diphenylcyclopropenone sensitization with weekly scalp DPC. Each CDR3 protein is one row after TCRdb ran MiXCR on the RACE reads. The sample has approximately 89,000 distinct CDR3 sequences, 6% to 8.5% seen once. Trimming cost V 0 bases and J 4 bases, with 12 bases left between them. The CDR3 sequence is 15 residues long. Looked up from germline, CDR1 is LGHNA and CDR2 is YNFKEQ. The sequencing here drew on whole blood, taken in connection with sensitization to the hapten diphenylcyclopropenone (DPC). The receptor was derived from a woman between 25 and 40 years old with alopecia areata. Some clones in this sample may be carry-over from other donors' samples. The rearrangement joins TRBV4-2 to TRBJ1-2, with D hard to call. The CDR3 region is CASSQDPETSYGYTF. The CDR3 nucleotides are TGTGCCAGCAGCCAAGATCCCGAAACCAGCTATGGCTACACCTTC.